The rows below give T cell receptor beta chains drawn from one sample of a study of T cell changes during pregnancy in multiple sclerosis. The assay was immunoSEQ multiplex PCR, and TCRdb's table has in-frame clones only and misses some. The table includes 30,000 to 35,000 clones, roughly 90% detected once. The sample consisted of CD4+ T cells from peripheral blood mononuclear cells, taken in the third trimester of pregnancy. The origin of the receptors is a female donor in good health, enrolled as a control in a pregnancy study. CDR3s include the opening cysteine and the closing phenylalanine or tryptophan. Each record gives: J gene, V gene, D gene, clone size, CDR3 DNA, CDR3 protein. A D gene is named only where the DNA matches it firmly. Size tells how often a clone was seen (once, few, many) or the class of an expanded clone, and some rows leave it out.

J: TRBJ1-3
V: TRBV5-4
D: TRBD1
size: NA
DNA: TGTGCCAGCAGTCGGTGGACAGGAGACACCATATATTTT
CDR3: CASSRWTGDTIYF

J: TRBJ1-3
V: TRBV7-9
D: NA
size: NA
DNA: TGTGCCAGCAGCCAGGACGGGCCGGGGGACACCATATATTTT
CDR3: CASSQDGPGDTIYF

J: TRBJ2-3
V: TRBV5-1
D: TRBD1
size: NA
DNA: TGCGCCAGCAGCCCCGGGACAGGAGCCACAGATACGCAGTATTTT
CDR3: CASSPGTGATDTQYF

J: TRBJ2-1
V: TRBV9
D: NA
size: NA
DNA: TGTGCCAGCAGCGCCACCCAGGGGGGAGTGGGCAATGAGCAGTTCTTC
CDR3: CASSATQGGVGNEQFF

J: TRBJ2-7
V: TRBV6-6
D: TRBD1
size: NA
DNA: TGTGCCAGCAGACTACCGGGACAGGGCTACGAGCAGTACTTC
CDR3: CASRLPGQGYEQYF

J: TRBJ2-5
V: TRBV11-3
D: TRBD2
size: NA
DNA: TGTGCCAGCAGCAAAACGGGGGGGCTCGAGACCCAGTACTTC
CDR3: CASSKTGGLETQYF

J: TRBJ2-1
V: TRBV5-1
D: NA
size: NA
DNA: TGCGCCAGCAGCTTGGGTGGGTCTGGGCCCTACAATGAGCAGTTCTTC
CDR3: CASSLGGSGPYNEQFF

J: TRBJ2-7
V: TRBV19
D: NA
size: NA
DNA: TGTGCCAGTAGTATCGGCGGGGCAGGGGGCGAGCAGTACTTC
CDR3: CASSIGGAGGEQYF

J: TRBJ1-4
V: TRBV7-2
D: NA
size: NA
DNA: TGTGCCAGCAGTCTCTTTAATGAAAAACTGTTTTTT
CDR3: CASSLFNEKLFF

J: TRBJ2-3
V: TRBV4-3
D: TRBD2
size: NA
DNA: TGCGCCAGCAGCCAATATCCGGGACTAGCGGGGGGGCGAAGCACAGATACGCAGTATTTT
CDR3: CASSQYPGLAGGRSTDTQYF

J: TRBJ1-6
V: TRBV30
D: NA
size: NA
DNA: TGTGCCTGGAGAGACGCAAGGGGTATTCGCTCACCCCTCCACTTT
CDR3: CAWRDARGIRSPLHF

J: TRBJ2-7
V: TRBV11-3
D: NA
size: NA
DNA: TGTGCCAGCAGCTTACAGGAATCCTACGAGCAGTACTTC
CDR3: CASSLQESYEQYF

J: TRBJ1-1
V: TRBV9
D: NA
size: NA
DNA: TGTGCCAGCAGCGTAGCGGAGGGGACTGAAGCTTTCTTT
CDR3: CASSVAEGTEAFF

J: TRBJ2-1
V: TRBV6-5
D: NA
size: NA
DNA: TGTGCCAGCACTCACCGGGGCAATGAGCAGTTCTTC
CDR3: CASTHRGNEQFF

J: TRBJ2-7
V: TRBV7-2
D: NA
size: NA
DNA: TGTGCCAGCAGCTTAGTGGCTTCCTACGAGCAGTACTTC
CDR3: CASSLVASYEQYF

J: TRBJ2-1
V: TRBV29-1
D: NA
size: NA
DNA: TGCAGCGTTGCGAGGGTAGGGAGCAATGAGCAGTTCTTC
CDR3: CSVARVGSNEQFF

J: TRBJ2-2
V: TRBV11-2
D: TRBD2
size: NA
DNA: TGTGCCAGCAGCTACCCACTAGCGGGAGTAGGAACCGGGGAGCTGTTTTTT
CDR3: CASSYPLAGVGTGELFF

J: TRBJ2-7
V: TRBV30
D: TRBD1
size: NA
DNA: TGTGCCTGGAGTGTAATGACAGGGGGTCAGTACTTC
CDR3: CAWSVMTGGQYF

J: TRBJ1-2
V: TRBV19
D: NA
size: few
DNA: TGTGCCAGTAGTATCGGCACAGCTAACTATGGCTACACCTTC
CDR3: CASSIGTANYGYTF

J: TRBJ2-7
V: TRBV7-4
D: NA
size: NA
DNA: TGTGCCAGCAGCTTGTTTGCGCGAAAACCCTACGAGCAGTACTTC
CDR3: CASSLFARKPYEQYF

J: TRBJ1-1
V: TRBV6-1
D: NA
size: NA
DNA: TGTGCCAGCAGTAGCGGGGGCTGGTTGAACACTGAAGCTTTCTTT
CDR3: CASSSGGWLNTEAFF

J: TRBJ2-1
V: TRBV7-2
D: NA
size: NA
DNA: TGTGCCAGCAGATCGATGGGGGGGGGCGTCGGTGAGCAGTTCTTC
CDR3: CASRSMGGGVGEQFF

J: TRBJ1-1
V: TRBV6-4
D: NA
size: NA
DNA: TGTGCCAGCAGTGACTCGGCTTACACTGAAGCTTTCTTT
CDR3: CASSDSAYTEAFF

J: TRBJ2-5
V: TRBV9
D: TRBD2
size: once
DNA: TGTGCCAGCAGCGTAGGAACTAGCGGGGCAGAGACCCAGTACTTC
CDR3: CASSVGTSGAETQYF

J: TRBJ1-4
V: TRBV19
D: NA
size: NA
DNA: TGTGCCAGTAGAACAGGGAGATATGAAAAACTGTTTTTT
CDR3: CASRTGRYEKLFF

J: TRBJ2-3
V: TRBV7-9
D: TRBD2
size: NA
DNA: TGTGCCAGCAGCCCGGGGACTAGCGGGGGATCTGGCACAGATACGCAGTATTTT
CDR3: CASSPGTSGGSGTDTQYF

J: TRBJ2-1
V: TRBV6-1
D: NA
size: NA
DNA: TGTGCCAGCAGAGCAGGGTTCAGCTCCTACAATGAGCAGTTCTTC
CDR3: CASRAGFSSYNEQFF

J: TRBJ1-5
V: TRBV5-5
D: NA
size: once
DNA: TGTGCCAGCAGCTTGGAGGAGGCATTTCGGCAGCCCCAGCATTTT
CDR3: CASSLEEAFRQPQHF

J: TRBJ1-6
V: TRBV7-8
D: TRBD1
size: NA
DNA: TGTGCCAGCAGCTTTTCCGGGACAGGGGCATCACCCCTCCACTTT
CDR3: CASSFSGTGASPLHF

J: TRBJ1-1
V: TRBV30
D: TRBD1
size: NA
DNA: TGTGCCTGGAGTAGGAGGGGGCCAGGTACTGAAGCTTTCTTT
CDR3: CAWSRRGPGTEAFF

J: TRBJ1-3
V: TRBV6-5
D: NA
size: NA
DNA: TGTGCCAGCAGTTACTCGTCTCCCAACACCATATATTTT
CDR3: CASSYSSPNTIYF

J: TRBJ2-2
V: TRBV5-4
D: TRBD2
size: NA
DNA: TGTGCCAGCAGCCCAACCGGGGGGGCTAACACCGGGGAGCTGTTTTTT
CDR3: CASSPTGGANTGELFF

J: TRBJ1-4
V: TRBV11-2
D: TRBD1
size: NA
DNA: TGTGCCAGCAGCCGGGACAGGGACGAAAAACTGTTTTTT
CDR3: CASSRDRDEKLFF

J: TRBJ1-2
V: TRBV7-9
D: NA
size: NA
DNA: TGTGCCAGCAGCCCCGGTAATATCGGAGTGAATGGCTACACCTTC
CDR3: CASSPGNIGVNGYTF

J: TRBJ2-2
V: TRBV2
D: NA
size: NA
DNA: TGTGCCAGCAGGGGAGACCTAGGCACCGGGGAGCTGTTTTTT
CDR3: CASRGDLGTGELFF

J: TRBJ2-1
V: TRBV6-1
D: TRBD2
size: NA
DNA: TGTGCCAGCAGTGGGGGGGGCGGGAGGGCCTTCAATGAGCAGTTCTTC
CDR3: CASSGGGGRAFNEQFF

J: TRBJ1-2
V: TRBV25-1
D: TRBD1
size: NA
DNA: TGTGCCAGCAGTGAATATGCCCCCATGACAGGGCTCTATGGCTACACCTTC
CDR3: CASSEYAPMTGLYGYTF

J: TRBJ2-7
V: TRBV7-6
D: TRBD1
size: NA
DNA: TGTGCCAGCAGCCCCGGACAGGGAACTGGAGAGCAGTACTTC
CDR3: CASSPGQGTGEQYF

J: TRBJ1-2
V: TRBV11-2
D: TRBD1
size: NA
DNA: TGTGCCAGCAGCCGCGAGGACAGGGGATTCTATGGCTACACCTTC
CDR3: CASSREDRGFYGYTF

J: TRBJ2-7
V: TRBV19
D: NA
size: NA
DNA: TGTGCCAGTAGAGGCCGAAATCAGGGCTACGAGCAGTACTTC
CDR3: CASRGRNQGYEQYF

J: TRBJ2-7
V: TRBV5-5
D: NA
size: NA
DNA: TGTGCCAGCAGCAGCCCGGGGGCCTACGAGCAGTACTTC
CDR3: CASSSPGAYEQYF

J: TRBJ2-2
V: TRBV11-2
D: TRBD1
size: NA
DNA: TGTGCCAGCAGCTTCGGGACAGCAAACACCGGGGAGCTGTTTTTT
CDR3: CASSFGTANTGELFF

J: TRBJ1-1
V: TRBV2
D: NA
size: NA
DNA: TGTGCCAGCAGTGAGACTCCCCGGGACACTGAAGCTTTCTTT
CDR3: CASSETPRDTEAFF

J: TRBJ2-2
V: TRBV4-1
D: TRBD2
size: NA
DNA: TGCGCCAGCCGACTAGCGGAAAACACCGGGGAGCTGTTTTTT
CDR3: CASRLAENTGELFF

J: TRBJ1-3
V: TRBV5-1
D: NA
size: NA
DNA: TGCGCCAGCAGCTTGGATCCCACGGGAGCCCTCTCTGGAAACACCATATATTTT
CDR3: CASSLDPTGALSGNTIYF

J: TRBJ1-5
V: TRBV18
D: TRBD1
size: NA
DNA: TGTGCCAGCTCACCACCGACAGGGACCACTAGCAATCAGCCCCAGCATTTT
CDR3: CASSPPTGTTSNQPQHF

J: TRBJ1-1
V: TRBV10-3
D: TRBD1
size: NA
DNA: TGTGCCATCAGTGGACAGGGGCGCACTGAAGCTTTCTTT
CDR3: CAISGQGRTEAFF

J: TRBJ2-4
V: TRBV6-5
D: TRBD1
size: once
DNA: TGTGCCACCCAGGGGGATGCGTCCAAAAACATTCAGTACTTC
CDR3: CATQGDASKNIQYF

J: TRBJ2-1
V: TRBV4-1
D: TRBD2
size: NA
DNA: TGCGCCAGCAGCCCTTCCTTAGCGGGAGGGCCACGAAATGAGCAGTTCTTC
CDR3: CASSPSLAGGPRNEQFF

J: TRBJ2-7
V: TRBV28
D: TRBD1
size: once
DNA: TGTGCCAGCAGTTTACGGGGACAGGGCAAACTGGGGCAGTACTTC
CDR3: CASSLRGQGKLGQYF

J: TRBJ2-7
V: TRBV28
D: NA
size: NA
DNA: TGTGCCAGCAGTTCCCCACAGGGCCCCTACTACGAGCAGTACTTC
CDR3: CASSSPQGPYYEQYF

J: TRBJ2-1
V: TRBV25-1
D: NA
size: NA
DNA: TGTGCCAGCAGCCGGGAGCCCAATGAGCAGTTCTTC
CDR3: CASSREPNEQFF

J: TRBJ1-4
V: TRBV5-1
D: NA
size: NA
DNA: TGCGCCAGCAGCTTGTCGGGGGGGTTTGAAAAACTGTTTTTT
CDR3: CASSLSGGFEKLFF

J: TRBJ1-1
V: TRBV7-8
D: NA
size: NA
DNA: TGTGCCAGCAGCTTAGAGGCCCGGGGGACTGAAGCTTTCTTT
CDR3: CASSLEARGTEAFF

J: TRBJ2-7
V: TRBV7-2
D: NA
size: NA
DNA: TGTGCCAGCAGCTTACAGGATCGAGAGCAGTACTTC
CDR3: CASSLQDREQYF

J: TRBJ1-2
V: TRBV7-6
D: TRBD1
size: NA
DNA: TGTGCCAGCAGCTTAGCGCAGGTCCCAGGGGGACTTCCCTATGGCTACACCTTC
CDR3: CASSLAQVPGGLPYGYTF

J: TRBJ1-4
V: TRBV18
D: TRBD1
size: NA
DNA: TGTGCCAGCTCACCCCGGGACAGCGATGAAAAACTGTTTTTT
CDR3: CASSPRDSDEKLFF

J: TRBJ2-3
V: TRBV15
D: TRBD2
size: NA
DNA: TGTGCCACCAGTGGACTAGCGGGGGGGCCGTCTACGCAGTATTTT
CDR3: CATSGLAGGPSTQYF

J: TRBJ2-1
V: TRBV19
D: TRBD2
size: NA
DNA: TGTGCCAGTAGTCCCGGACTAGCGGGAGTTGATGAGCAGTTCTTC
CDR3: CASSPGLAGVDEQFF

J: TRBJ1-1
V: TRBV30
D: NA
size: NA
DNA: TGTGCCTGGAGTGTTCGGGCAGGGATCGGCACTGAAGCTTTCTTT
CDR3: CAWSVRAGIGTEAFF